The next 31 T cell receptor beta chains were all read from a single sample in a study of control samples from healthy donors and cancer patients. TCRdb keeps only in-frame clones here, not all; method: immunoSEQ multiplex PCR. The top ten hold less than 7% of the sample, which has some 130,000 clones, roughly 89% seen once. Sequenced: blood. These receptors all come from a man aged 18 to 29 in good health.

This chain joins TRBV3-1 (or the pseudogene TRBV3-2) and TRBJ2-1; 8 bases line up with TRBD2. CDR3 size: 15 residues. After removal of 2 bases from V and 0 bases from J, the junction contained 0 bases not matched to a gene. From germline, CDR1 is LGHDT and CDR2 YNNKEL (reference sequence). The DNA for the CDR3 is TGTGCCAGCAGCCAACTAGCGGGCTCCTACAATGAGCAGTTCTTC. It is translated as CASSQLAGSYNEQFF.

The rearrangement joins TRBV30 to TRBJ2-4, with no clear D. The germline V gene encodes CDR1 GTSNPN and CDR2 SVGIG (reference sequence). V dropped 2 bases and J dropped 3 bases, with 5 bases sitting between them. The length of the CDR3 is 12 residues. Here the CDR3 reads CAWSRHKNIQYF. CDR3 coding DNA: TGTGCCTGGAGTCGGCACAAAAACATTCAGTACTTC.

The gene calls are TRBV7-2 and TRBJ1-1, with 11 bases matching TRBD1. Germline V CDR1 and CDR2: SGHTA, FQGNSA. CDR3 length: 16 amino acids. J lost 6 bases, V lost 5 bases, and 11 bases had no gene match. Here the CDR3 reads CASSLFRDRGSSEAFF. CDR3 nucleotides: TGTGCCAGCAGCCTCTTCCGGGACAGGGGGTCCTCTGAAGCTTTCTTT.

The chain recombines TRBV2 with TRBJ1-2; possibly TRBD1 for D (6 bases). CDR1 is SNHLY and CDR2 is FYNNEI in the germline V gene. This CDR3 comprises 11 residues. Between the trimmed V and J ends, which lost 6 bases and 4 bases, there was a span of 6 bases. CDR3 protein: CASSRGYGYTF. Here the CDR3 DNA reads TGTGCCAGCAGCAGGGGCTATGGCTACACCTTC.

The gene calls are TRBV18 and TRBJ1-4; D is unclear. The CDR3 spans 13 residues. Germline CDR1 and CDR2: KGHSH and LQKENI. The V and J ends lost 6 bases and 0 bases respectively, with 5 bases between them. The CDR3 loop reads CASSRATNEKLFF. The CDR3 bases are TGTGCCAGCTCCCGTGCAACTAATGAAAAACTGTTTTTT.

The V gene is TRBV5-1, the J gene TRBJ2-5, with TRBD1 identical over 8 bases. The germline V gene has CDR1 SGHRS and CDR2 YFSETQ. The CDR3 totals 15 residues. V shed 4 bases, J shed 3 bases, and the junction held 8 bases outside the gene matches. The CDR3 coding sequence is TGCGCCAGCAGCCGCTACGAGGGACAGGAAGAGACCCAGTACTTC. Its translation: CASSRYEGQEETQYF.

CDR3 region: CASSPRSSENTIYF. CDR3 sequence (DNA): TGTGCCAGCAGCCCTCGGTCCAGTGAAAACACCATATATTTT. This chain uses TRBV9 with TRBJ1-3; unclear D gene. Germline CDR1 reads SGDLS; CDR2 reads YYNGEE. The V end was cut by 4 bases, the J end by 6 bases, with 14 bases between. CDR3 size: 14 residues. Together with reference TRBV9 and TRBJ1-3, the CDR3 gives the full variable domain: DSGVTQTPKHLITATGQRVTLRCSPRSGDLSVYWYQQSLDQGLQFLIQYYNGEERAKGNILERFSAQQFPDLHSELNLSSLELGDSALYFCASSPRSSENTIYFGEGSWLTVV.

The chain carries TRBV24-1 and TRBJ1-1, with no clear D. The ends were cut back, 2 bases at V and 6 bases at J, with 12 bases in the middle. There are 14 residues in the CDR3. Germline-derived CDR1 and CDR2 are KGHDR and SFDVKD. The DNA of the CDR3 is TGTGCCACCAGTGATTCCCAGGACGGGGCTGAAGCTTTCTTT. Its translation is CATSDSQDGAEAFF.

The rearrangement links TRBV11-2 to TRBJ2-5; D might be TRBD1 (5 bases). The CDR3 has 14 amino acids. V lost 5 bases and J lost 1, with 11 bases in between. Germline values: CDR1 SGHAT, CDR2 FQNNGV. CDR3 protein: CASSNPGIQETQYF. The CDR3 DNA is TGTGCCAGCAGCAACCCAGGGATCCAAGAGACCCAGTACTTC.

The chain couples TRBV13 to TRBJ2-3, with 8 nucleotides matching TRBD1. This CDR3 has 16 residues. CDR1 PRHDT and CDR2 FYEKMQ come from the germline V gene (reference sequence). V trimming: 4 bases; J trimming: 4 bases; junction bases outside the gene matches: 10. The CDR3 here is CASSWQGALVADTQYF. CDR3 DNA: TGTGCCAGCAGCTGGCAGGGGGCGTTAGTAGCAGATACGCAGTATTTT.

The chain has TRBV19 and TRBJ2-1; tentatively, D is TRBD2 (5 bases). CDR1 and CDR2 from the germline V gene are LNHDA and SQIVND (reference sequence). Trimming took off 3 bases at V and 8 bases at J, with 17 bases between the two ends. The CDR3 consists of 15 residues. In DNA form, the CDR3 reads TGTGCCAGTAGTATCAGTAGGACTCGCCCCCATGAGCAGTTCTTC. Protein product: CASSISRTRPHEQFF.

The chain carries TRBV7-4 and TRBJ1-2; perhaps TRBD1 as D (5 bases). Germline CDR1 reads SGHVT; CDR2 reads SQSDAQ. The ends were cut back, 8 bases at V and 7 bases at J, with 11 bases in the middle. CDR3 length: 11 residues. In DNA, the CDR3 is TGTGCCAGCCTCAAAGGGGTTGGCTACACCTTC. Translated: CASLKGVGYTF.

V and J are TRBV2 and TRBJ2-7; 8 bases agree with TRBD1. The V gene end was trimmed by 1 base and the J gene end by 5 bases; junction bases not matched to a gene: 7. From germline, CDR1 is SNHLY and CDR2 FYNNEI. The CDR3 covers 15 residues. CDR3 nucleotide sequence: TGTGCCAGCAGTGAAGTAGGACAGGGAACGGACGAGCAGTACTTC. It yields the protein CASSEVGQGTDEQYF.

This sequence joins TRBV5-1 and TRBJ2-2; D not resolved. The germline V gene has CDR1 SGHRS and CDR2 YFSETQ. V was clipped by 3 bases and J by 3 bases, with 3 bases between them. This CDR3 spans 12 amino acids. The CDR3 here is CASSSYTGELFF. CDR3 nucleotides: TGCGCCAGCAGCTCATACACCGGGGAGCTGTTTTTT.

The chain combines TRBV30 with TRBJ1-2; possible D gene TRBD1, 5 bases. This CDR3 is 15 amino acids long. V was cut by 0 bases and J by 5 bases, with 16 bases left in between. Germline V gene sequence: CDR1 GTSNPN, CDR2 SVGIG (reference sequence). CDR3 amino acids: CAWSVQEGDPYGYTF. CDR3 nucleotides: TGTGCCTGGAGTGTACAAGAAGGGGATCCGTATGGCTACACCTTC.

This clone was seen a single time. The CDR3: CASSPGQGAQNQPQHF. CDR3 nucleotide sequence: TGTGCCAGCTCACCCGGACAGGGGGCGCAGAATCAGCCCCAGCATTTT. The chain employs TRBV18 and TRBJ1-5, with 11 bases fitting TRBD1. The CDR3 runs 16 residues. Germline V gene lookup returns CDR1 KGHSH and CDR2 LQKENI. V shed 3 bases and J 4 bases; nucleotides not matched to a gene: 5.

The chain recombines TRBV6-1 with TRBJ2-3; maybe TRBD2 (5 bases). The CDR3 sequence is 13 residues long. From germline, CDR1 is MNHNS and CDR2 SASEGT. The V end lost 0 bases, the J end lost 9 bases, and 10 bases lay between the germline ends. The CDR3 DNA follows: TGTGCCAGCAGTGAAGCGCACGGGGTAACGCAGTATTTT. It is translated as CASSEAHGVTQYF.

The V call is TRBV7-9, the J call TRBJ2-3, with D possibly TRBD1 on 6 matching bases. Per germline, CDR1 SEHNR and CDR2 FQNEAQ (reference sequence). V was pared by 5 bases and J by 4 bases, with 7 bases between. CDR3 length: 12 amino acids. The CDR3 spells CASSGQPDTQYF. The CDR3 DNA follows: TGTGCCAGCAGCGGACAGCCAGATACGCAGTATTTT.

The chain combines TRBV19 with TRBJ2-1; D is unclear. Trimming removed 7 bases at V and 0 bases at J, with 16 bases between. Germline CDR1 is LNHDA and CDR2 is SQIVND (reference sequence). CDR3 size: 16 residues. CDR3 DNA: TGTGCCAGTACGTACCGCAGGCCGAGCTCCTACAATGAGCAGTTCTTC. Protein: CASTYRRPSSYNEQFF.

The chain couples TRBV5-1 to TRBJ2-5; tentatively, D is TRBD1 (5 bases). The CDR3 has 15 amino acids. Germline CDR1 reads SGHRS; CDR2 reads YFSETQ. Trimming cost V 1 base and J 4 bases, with 14 bases left between them. The CDR3 region has the DNA TGCGCCAGCAGCTTGTCTGGCAGGGTAGTAGAGACCCAGTACTTC. As protein: CASSLSGRVVETQYF.

The chain combines TRBV5-6 with TRBJ1-6, with D possibly matching TRBD1 (6 bases). CDR1 is SGHDT and CDR2 is YYEEEE in the germline V gene. The CDR3 runs 15 residues. The V end was cut by 1 base, the J end by 7 bases, with 12 bases between. This CDR3 reads CASSLTGFGNSPLHF. DNA for the CDR3: TGTGCCAGCAGCTTGACAGGGTTCGGGAATTCACCCCTCCACTTT.

The chain has TRBV19 and TRBJ2-2; tentative D call: TRBD1 (5 bases). Between the trimmed V and J ends, which lost 3 bases and 4 bases, there was a span of 18 bases. Germline values: CDR1 LNHDA, CDR2 SQIVND (reference sequence). The CDR3 consists of 17 residues. In DNA, the CDR3 is TGTGCCAGTAGTATTCCGCGTTGGGGCCTACCCACCGGGGAGCTGTTTTTT. It codes for CASSIPRWGLPTGELFF.

The chain links TRBV10-2 to TRBJ1-4; 7 bases line up with TRBD1. CDR3 length: 14 residues. Germline CDR1 and CDR2: WSHSY and SAAADI. The V gene end was trimmed by 5 bases and the J gene end by 8 bases; junction bases not matched to a gene: 8. In nucleotides, the CDR3 is TGCGCCAGCAGTAATGGACAGGTTAACGAAAAACTGTTTTTT. Translation gives CASSNGQVNEKLFF.

V is TRBV30 and J is TRBJ2-7; D remains ambiguous. The CDR3 totals 11 residues. V was trimmed by 1 base and J by 4 bases, leaving 5 bases between them. The germline V gene encodes CDR1 GTSNPN and CDR2 SVGIG (reference sequence). CDR3 amino acids: CAWSAPYEQYF. In DNA form, the CDR3 reads TGTGCCTGGAGTGCGCCTTACGAGCAGTACTTC.

The chain is built from TRBV3-1 (or the pseudogene TRBV3-2) and TRBJ2-1; 10 bases map to TRBD1. CDR3 size: 13 residues. Germline CDR1 LGHDT, CDR2 YNNKEL (reference sequence). With 5 bases clipped from V and 15 bases from J, the junction kept 10 bases outside the gene matches. CDR3 nucleotide sequence: TGTGCCAGCAGCAGCCGGGACAGGGGAAAGCCGTTCTTC. It yields the protein CASSSRDRGKPFF.

The chain has TRBV29-1 and TRBJ2-5; tentative D call: TRBD1 (5 bases). Germline V gives CDR1 SQVTM, CDR2 ANQGSEA. Trimming stripped 8 bases from V and 5 bases from J, with 15 bases between. The length of the CDR3 is 12 residues. The CDR3 sequence: CSFRPGWETQYF. CDR3 nucleotide sequence: TGCAGCTTTCGACCAGGGTGGGAGACCCAGTACTTC.

V is TRBV2 and J is TRBJ2-2; D not certain. The CDR3 extends over 13 amino acids. V was pared by 6 bases and J by 6 bases, with 11 bases between. Germline V CDR1 and CDR2: SNHLY, FYNNEI. The CDR3 DNA reads TGTGCCAGCAGAGTTTCATGGGCCGGGGAGCTGTTTTTT. The encoded protein is CASRVSWAGELFF.

The chain has TRBV15 and TRBJ2-7; D might be TRBD1 (6 bases). CDR1 and CDR2 from the germline V gene are LNHNV and YYDKDF (reference sequence). This CDR3 has 16 amino acids. V was pared by 5 bases and J by 1 base, with 18 bases between. DNA for the CDR3: TGTGCCACCAGCCCCCCCCTTGTCAGGGGTTCCTACGAGCAGTACTTC. Protein product: CATSPPLVRGSYEQYF.

This chain uses TRBV3-1 (or the pseudogene TRBV3-2) with TRBJ1-2, with D tentatively TRBD1 (5 bases). Deletions cut 1 base from V and 8 bases from J, with 8 bases between. The CDR3 is 12 residues long. Germline assignment: CDR1 LGHDT and CDR2 YNNKEL (reference sequence). The CDR3 DNA follows: TGTGCCAGCAGCCAAGGGCGGGACGGCTACACCTTC. Its protein is CASSQGRDGYTF.

The chain joins TRBV5-1 to TRBJ2-1; D might be TRBD2 (5 bases). CDR3 length: 13 residues. The V gene's germline CDR1 is SGHRS and CDR2 YFSETQ. Trimming cost V 4 bases and J 7 bases, with 12 bases left between them. The CDR3 DNA reads TGCGCCAGCAGCCCGGCGGTAGCGAATGAGCAGTTCTTC. It yields the protein CASSPAVANEQFF. The full variable domain, with the rest looked up from reference TRBV5-1 and TRBJ2-1, is KAGVTQTPRYLIKTRGQQVTLSCSPISGHRSVSWYQQTPGQGLQFLFEYFSETQRNKGNFPGRFSGRQFSNSRSEMNVSTLELGDSALYLCASSPAVANEQFFGPGTRLTVL.

The J gene is TRBJ1-2, the V gene TRBV4-1; 11 bases are a match to TRBD1. The germline CDR1 and CDR2 sequences are MGHRA and YSYEKL. The CDR3 is made up of 16 amino acids. V shed 3 bases and J 4 bases; nucleotides not matched to a gene: 7. The CDR3 DNA follows: TGCGCCAGCAGCCAGCGAAGGGGACAGGGGGGCTATGGCTACACCTTC. Amino acids: CASSQRRGQGGYGYTF.